The following is a TCR beta chain sequence with its context. What it binds is not known. The V and J ends lost 3 bases and 1 base respectively, with 9 bases between them. The CDR3 extends over 15 amino acids. The germline CDR1 and CDR2 sequences are LNHNV and YYDKDF (reference sequence). Data came from immunoSEQ multiplex PCR; TCRdb stores just in-frame clones and leaves some out. The sample carries some 60,000 clones, about 86% recorded once. This sample was taken from a study of PD-L1 blockade in urothelial cancer. On the study more broadly: Starting at some point between 2014 and 2015, patients were given atezolizumab (1,200 mg intravenously every 3 weeks). About nine tenths of the roughly 30 patients were men with bladder-origin urothelial cancer. Analysis of blood occurred 3 weeks (second dose) and 6 weeks after treatment start.

Broader study findings: Expansion of tumor-associated blood clones at 3 weeks was greater in durable-benefit patients.

The rearrangement uses TRBV15 and TRBJ2-2; tentative D call: TRBD2 (6 bases). The receptor was derived from a middle-aged man with urothelial cancer. Sequenced here: PBMCs, sampled around atezolizumab (anti-PD-L1) treatment. CDR3 protein: CATSRGGGNTGELFF. The DNA for the CDR3 is TGTGCCACCAGCAGGGGGGGAGGGAACACCGGGGAGCTGTTTTTT.